These 10 T cell receptor beta chains came from one sample sequenced in a study of cytomegalovirus exposure and HLA in healthy donors. The method was immunoSEQ multiplex PCR; TCRdb's version includes in-frame clones alone and lacks a portion of them. The data hold 50,000 to 80,000 clones, with about 89% observed a single time. Sequences were obtained from PBMCs. The source is a young woman in good health and CMV-seronegative.

This sequence joins TRBV5-1 and TRBJ2-5; 14 nucleotides line up with TRBD2. This CDR3 is built from 16 residues. Germline lookup yields CDR1 SGHRS and CDR2 YFSETQ. V shed 4 bases, J shed 1 base, and the junction held 3 bases outside the gene matches. CDR3 loop: CASSPGLAGAQETQYF. Written as DNA, the CDR3 is TGCGCCAGCAGCCCGGGACTAGCGGGGGCCCAAGAGACCCAGTACTTC.

This chain uses TRBV29-1 with TRBJ2-1, with 8 bases that match TRBD1. CDR3 length: 10 residues. Germline V CDR1 and CDR2: SQVTM, ANQGSEA. The trim removed 6 bases at V and 14 bases at J, leaving 6 bases unmatched. CDR3 amino acids: CSVTGAKEFF. In nucleotides, the CDR3 is TGCAGCGTGACAGGGGCTAAGGAGTTCTTC.

This clone was counted only a few times. V usage is TRBV11-3 and J usage is TRBJ2-7; possible D gene TRBD1, 6 bases. Trimming cost V 3 bases and J 3 bases, with 12 bases left between them. The CDR3 extends over 14 amino acids. Germline CDR1 reads SGHNT; CDR2 reads YENEEA. The chain's CDR3 is CASSLFAGDYEQYF. CDR3 in DNA: TGTGCCAGCAGCTTGTTCGCAGGGGACTACGAGCAGTACTTC.

The chain couples TRBV7-3 to TRBJ2-7; D perhaps matches TRBD1 (6 bases). The length of the CDR3 is 15 residues. The V and J ends lost 0 bases and 2 bases respectively, with 11 bases between them. Germline loops: CDR1 SGHTA, CDR2 FQGTGA. This CDR3 reads CASSLTTGDTYEQYF. In nucleotides, the CDR3 is TGTGCCAGCAGCTTAACGACAGGCGATACCTACGAGCAGTACTTC. Supplemented by reference TRBV7-3 and TRBJ2-7, the full variable domain reads GAGVSQTPSNKVTEKGKYVELRCDPISGHTALYWYRQSLGQGPEFLIYFQGTGAADDSGLPNDRFFAVRPEGSVSTLKIQRTERGDSAVYLCASSLTTGDTYEQYFGPGTRLTVT.

Written as DNA, the CDR3 is TGCGCCAGCAGTCGGGAGATCATCGATGAGCAGTTCTTC. Protein: CASSREIIDEQFF. V usage is TRBV10-1 and J usage is TRBJ2-1, with D perhaps matching TRBD2 (6 bases). CDR3 size: 13 residues. Germline V CDR1 and CDR2: WNHNN, SYGVQD (reference sequence). V was trimmed by 5 bases and J by 8 bases, leaving 13 bases between them.

The chain uses TRBV7-8 and TRBJ2-7; perhaps TRBD2 as D (6 bases). Trimming cost V 6 bases and J 3 bases, with 18 bases left between them. CDR1 is SGHVS, CDR2 FQNEAQ, per germline. The CDR3 sequence is 15 residues long. Here the CDR3 DNA reads TGTGCCAGCAGGGACCTACGGGGAGGTCTCTACGAGCAGTACTTC. This codes for CASRDLRGGLYEQYF.

CDR3 in amino acids: CASSSSYQGFANTGELFF. CDR3 nucleotides: TGTGCCAGCAGCTCTTCCTACCAGGGATTTGCGAACACCGGGGAGCTGTTTTTT. The chain uses TRBV11-3 and TRBJ2-2, with a tentative D call TRBD1 (5 bases). The CDR3 is made up of 18 amino acids. Germline V gives CDR1 SGHNT, CDR2 YENEEA. Trimming cost V 4 bases and J 0 bases, with 18 bases left between them.

The chain combines TRBV9 with TRBJ2-1; D remains unclear. There are 14 residues in the CDR3. Trimming shortened V by 3 bases and J by 9 bases, and 16 bases separated the two germline ends. CDR1 and CDR2 from the germline V gene are SGDLS and YYNGEE. The CDR3 loop is CASSDGDSRSEQFF. In DNA form, the CDR3 reads TGTGCCAGCAGCGATGGAGACTCCCGGTCTGAGCAGTTCTTC.

J is TRBJ1-2 and V is TRBV4-1, with D maybe TRBD1 (5 bases). There are 18 residues in the CDR3. V was cut by 0 bases and J by 2 bases, with 19 bases left in between. CDR1 MGHRA and CDR2 YSYEKL come from the germline V gene. CDR3 coding DNA: TGCGCCAGCAGCCAAGATCTAGTTTGGTCAGGGAGGAACTATGGCTACACCTTC. Its protein product is CASSQDLVWSGRNYGYTF.

The chain links TRBV11-3 to TRBJ1-1, with D uncertain. The germline V gene encodes CDR1 SGHNT and CDR2 YENEEA. V lost 1 base and J lost 1, with 4 bases in between. The length of the CDR3 is 13 residues. CDR3 bases: TGTGCCAGCAGCTTAGTAGCGAACACTGAAGCTTTCTTT. Translation: CASSLVANTEAFF. Looking up the rest from reference TRBV11-3 and TRBJ1-1 gives the full variable domain: EAGVVQSPRYKIIEKKQPVAFWCNPISGHNTLYWYLQNLGQGPELLIRYENEEAVDDSQLPKDRFSAERLKGVDSTLKIQPAELGDSAVYLCASSLVANTEAFFGQGTRLTVV.